A selection of T cell receptor beta chains follows, all from one sample in a study of blood T cell repertoires in COVID-19. Clones were read by immunoSEQ multiplex PCR, and TCRdb kept only the in-frame ones, dropping some. The sample lists around 60,000 clones; approximately 88% were seen once. Material: peripheral blood. Receptors were obtained from a human donor in a cohort sampled during active COVID-19. CDR3s include the opening cysteine and the closing phenylalanine or tryptophan. Fields, in order: D gene, J gene, V gene, clone size, CDR3 DNA, CDR3 protein. D genes are given only for firm matches. Only part of the rows carry a size: once, few, many, or a class if the clone is expanded.

D gene: -; J gene: TRBJ2-1; V gene: TRBV27; clone size: -; CDR3 DNA: TGTGCCAGCAGCGCACTAGGGTCCTACAATGAGCAGTTCTTC; CDR3 protein: CASSALGSYNEQFF
D gene: -; J gene: TRBJ2-1; V gene: TRBV9; clone size: -; CDR3 DNA: TGTGCCAGCAGCGTAGAAGGTGTCAGCGATGAGCAGTTCTTC; CDR3 protein: CASSVEGVSDEQFF
D gene: TRBD2; J gene: TRBJ2-7; V gene: TRBV5-1; clone size: -; CDR3 DNA: TGCGCCAGCAGCTTGACCCGGGGGGGTGGGCACGAGCAGTACTTC; CDR3 protein: CASSLTRGGGHEQYF
D gene: TRBD1; J gene: TRBJ2-7; V gene: TRBV5-5; clone size: -; CDR3 DNA: TGTGCCAGCAGCTTGGTAGGGACAGGCGGCGGCGAGCAGTACTTC; CDR3 protein: CASSLVGTGGGEQYF
D gene: -; J gene: TRBJ2-1; V gene: TRBV12-3/TRBV12-4; clone size: -; CDR3 DNA: TGTGCCAGCAGCCACAGGGTATATGATGAGCAGTTCTTC; CDR3 protein: CASSHRVYDEQFF
D gene: -; J gene: TRBJ1-2; V gene: TRBV5-1; clone size: -; CDR3 DNA: TGCGCCAGCAGCTTGGGAGATTATGGCTACACCTTC; CDR3 protein: CASSLGDYGYTF
D gene: -; J gene: TRBJ1-6; V gene: TRBV5-1; clone size: -; CDR3 DNA: TGCGCCAGCAGCGCGCCGGGACACAATAATTCACCCCTCCACTTT; CDR3 protein: CASSAPGHNNSPLHF
D gene: -; J gene: TRBJ2-7; V gene: TRBV6-6; clone size: -; CDR3 DNA: TGTGCCAGCAGTTACCTCGGACAGACAACTTCCTACGAGCAGTACTTC; CDR3 protein: CASSYLGQTTSYEQYF
D gene: TRBD2; J gene: TRBJ2-3; V gene: TRBV7-8; clone size: -; CDR3 DNA: TGTGCCAGCAGCCCCCATTGGGGGGGGACTAGCGGGGTAGCAGATACGCAGTATTTT; CDR3 protein: CASSPHWGGTSGVADTQYF
D gene: -; J gene: TRBJ2-1; V gene: TRBV21-1; clone size: -; CDR3 DNA: TGTGCCAGCAGTCTGGGGGGGCACTCCTACAATGAGCAGTTCTTC; CDR3 protein: CASSLGGHSYNEQFF
D gene: TRBD2; J gene: TRBJ2-1; V gene: TRBV5-1; clone size: -; CDR3 DNA: TGCGCCAGCAGCCGGGGACTAGATGAGCAGTTCTTC; CDR3 protein: CASSRGLDEQFF
D gene: -; J gene: TRBJ2-7; V gene: TRBV11-2; clone size: -; CDR3 DNA: TGTGCCAGCAGCGCGACTGGGGACACTAGACTCGGGCAGTACTTC; CDR3 protein: CASSATGDTRLGQYF
D gene: -; J gene: TRBJ1-1; V gene: TRBV7-3; clone size: -; CDR3 DNA: TGTGCCAGCCGAGGCTTGAACACTGAAGCTTTCTTT; CDR3 protein: CASRGLNTEAFF
D gene: TRBD2; J gene: TRBJ2-7; V gene: TRBV5-5; clone size: -; CDR3 DNA: TGTGCCAGCAGCTCCTTAGCGGGAGAAGGCTACGAGCAGTACTTC; CDR3 protein: CASSSLAGEGYEQYF
D gene: -; J gene: TRBJ2-1; V gene: TRBV9; clone size: -; CDR3 DNA: TGTGCCAGCAGCGTAGAGCCAGGGCCGGGTGGCAATGAGCAGTTCTTC; CDR3 protein: CASSVEPGPGGNEQFF
D gene: -; J gene: TRBJ1-6; V gene: TRBV25-1; clone size: -; CDR3 DNA: TGTGCCAGCAGTGATTGGGGGGGTTCACCCCTCCACTTT; CDR3 protein: CASSDWGGSPLHF
D gene: -; J gene: TRBJ2-1; V gene: TRBV7-9; clone size: -; CDR3 DNA: TGTGCCGGGGCAAGACAGAATGAGCAGTTCTTC; CDR3 protein: CAGARQNEQFF
D gene: -; J gene: TRBJ2-1; V gene: TRBV24-1; clone size: -; CDR3 DNA: TGTGCCACCAGTGATAAGGGGGATGAGCAGTTCTTC; CDR3 protein: CATSDKGDEQFF
D gene: TRBD2; J gene: TRBJ2-1; V gene: TRBV3-1/TRBV3-2; clone size: -; CDR3 DNA: TGTGCCAGCAGAGAAGCGGGAGGGACCTACAATGAGCAGTTCTTC; CDR3 protein: CASREAGGTYNEQFF
D gene: TRBD2; J gene: TRBJ2-3; V gene: TRBV6-4; clone size: once; CDR3 DNA: TGTGCCAGCAGTGACGGTTTTCTCGGGACTAGCGGGATTACGCAGTATTTT; CDR3 protein: CASSDGFLGTSGITQYF